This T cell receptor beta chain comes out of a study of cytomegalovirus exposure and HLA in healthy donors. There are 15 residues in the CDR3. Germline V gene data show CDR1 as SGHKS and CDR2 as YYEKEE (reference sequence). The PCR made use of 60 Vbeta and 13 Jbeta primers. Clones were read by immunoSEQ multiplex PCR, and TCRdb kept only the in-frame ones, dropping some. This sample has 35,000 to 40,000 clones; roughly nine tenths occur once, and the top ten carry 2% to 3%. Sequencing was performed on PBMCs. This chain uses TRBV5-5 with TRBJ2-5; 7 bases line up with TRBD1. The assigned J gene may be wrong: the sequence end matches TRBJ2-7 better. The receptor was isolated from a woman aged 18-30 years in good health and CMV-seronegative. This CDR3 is CASSQDDRVGYEQYF. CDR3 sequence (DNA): TGTGCCAGCAGCCAAGATGACAGGGTTGGCTACGAGCAGTACTTC.